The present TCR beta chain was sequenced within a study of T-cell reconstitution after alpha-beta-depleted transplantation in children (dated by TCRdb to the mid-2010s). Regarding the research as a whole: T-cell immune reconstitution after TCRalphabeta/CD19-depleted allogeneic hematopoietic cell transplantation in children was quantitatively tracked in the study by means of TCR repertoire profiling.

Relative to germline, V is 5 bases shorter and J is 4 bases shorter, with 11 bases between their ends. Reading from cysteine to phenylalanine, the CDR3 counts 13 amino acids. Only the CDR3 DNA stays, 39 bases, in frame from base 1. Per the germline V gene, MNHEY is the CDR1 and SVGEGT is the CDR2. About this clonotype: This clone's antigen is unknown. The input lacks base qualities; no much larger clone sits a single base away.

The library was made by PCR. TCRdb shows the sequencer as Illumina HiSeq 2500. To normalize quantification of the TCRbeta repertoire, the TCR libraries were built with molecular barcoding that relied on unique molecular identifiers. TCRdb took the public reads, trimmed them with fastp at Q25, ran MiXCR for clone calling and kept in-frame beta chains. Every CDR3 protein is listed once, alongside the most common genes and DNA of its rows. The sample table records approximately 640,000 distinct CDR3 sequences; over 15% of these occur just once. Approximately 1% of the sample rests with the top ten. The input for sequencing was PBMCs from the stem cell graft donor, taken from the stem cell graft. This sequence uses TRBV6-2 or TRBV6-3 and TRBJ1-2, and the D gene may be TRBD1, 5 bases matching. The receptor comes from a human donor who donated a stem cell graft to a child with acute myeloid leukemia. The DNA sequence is TGTGCCAGCAGTAAGACAGCTAGCTATGGCTACACCTTC. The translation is CASSKTASYGYTF.